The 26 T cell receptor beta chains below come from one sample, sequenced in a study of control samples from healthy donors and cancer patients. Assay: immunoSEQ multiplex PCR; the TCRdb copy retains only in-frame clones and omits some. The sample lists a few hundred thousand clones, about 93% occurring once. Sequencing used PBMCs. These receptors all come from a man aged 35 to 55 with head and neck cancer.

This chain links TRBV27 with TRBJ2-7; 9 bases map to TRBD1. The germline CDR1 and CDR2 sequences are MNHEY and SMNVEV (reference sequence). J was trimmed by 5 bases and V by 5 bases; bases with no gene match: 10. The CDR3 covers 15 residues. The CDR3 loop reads CASSPPGTGRNEQYF. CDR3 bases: TGTGCCAGCAGTCCCCCCGGGACAGGGAGGAACGAGCAGTACTTC.

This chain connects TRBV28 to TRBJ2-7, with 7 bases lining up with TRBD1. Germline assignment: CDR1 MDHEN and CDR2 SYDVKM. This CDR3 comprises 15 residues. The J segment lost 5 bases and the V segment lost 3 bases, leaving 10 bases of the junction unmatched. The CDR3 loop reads CASSFTGAPRDEQYF. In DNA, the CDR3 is TGTGCCAGCAGTTTCACAGGGGCTCCGCGCGACGAGCAGTACTTC.

CDR3 region: CASSPTGPATNEKLFF. CDR3 nucleotides: TGTGCCAGCTCACCAACCGGGCCCGCAACTAATGAAAAACTGTTTTTT. The chain links TRBV18 to TRBJ1-4, with D unclear. Germline values: CDR1 KGHSH, CDR2 LQKENI. The CDR3 is 16 amino acids. The ends were cut back, 2 bases at V and 0 bases at J, with 10 bases in the middle.

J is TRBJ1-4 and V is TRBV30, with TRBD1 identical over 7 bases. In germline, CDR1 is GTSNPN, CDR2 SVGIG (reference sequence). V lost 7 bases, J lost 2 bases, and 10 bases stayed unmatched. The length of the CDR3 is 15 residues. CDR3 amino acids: CAYSQGLGTNEKLFF. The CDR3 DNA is TGTGCCTATTCACAGGGGCTGGGGACTAATGAAAAACTGTTTTTT.

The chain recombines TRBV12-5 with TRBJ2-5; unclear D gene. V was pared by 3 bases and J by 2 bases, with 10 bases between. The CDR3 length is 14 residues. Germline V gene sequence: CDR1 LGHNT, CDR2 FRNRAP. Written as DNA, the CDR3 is TGTGCTAGTGGTTTTCCTGAACGACAAGAGACCCAGTACTTC. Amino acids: CASGFPERQETQYF. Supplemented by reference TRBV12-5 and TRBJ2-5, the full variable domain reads DARVTQTPRHKVTEMGQEVTMRCQPILGHNTVFWYRQTMMQGLELLAYFRNRAPLDDSGMPKDRFSAEMPDATLATLKIQPSEPRDSAVYFCASGFPERQETQYFGPGTRLLVL.

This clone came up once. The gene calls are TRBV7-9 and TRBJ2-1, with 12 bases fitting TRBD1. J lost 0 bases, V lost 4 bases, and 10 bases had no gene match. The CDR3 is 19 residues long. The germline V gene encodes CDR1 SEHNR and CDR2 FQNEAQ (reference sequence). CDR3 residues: CASSSTSGTGGYSYNEQFF. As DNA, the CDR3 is TGTGCCAGCAGCTCAACATCCGGGACAGGGGGCTACTCCTACAATGAGCAGTTCTTC.

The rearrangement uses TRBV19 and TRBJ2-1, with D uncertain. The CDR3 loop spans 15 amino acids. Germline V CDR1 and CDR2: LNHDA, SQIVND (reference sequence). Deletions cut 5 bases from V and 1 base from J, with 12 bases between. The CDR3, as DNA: TGTGCCAGTAGTGATGGCTTTACTTCCTACAATGAGCAGTTCTTC. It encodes CASSDGFTSYNEQFF.

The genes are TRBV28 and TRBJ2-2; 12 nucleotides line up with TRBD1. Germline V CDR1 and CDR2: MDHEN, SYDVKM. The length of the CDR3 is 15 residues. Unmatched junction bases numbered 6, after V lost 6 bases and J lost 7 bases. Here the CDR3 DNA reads TGTGCCAGCAGGAGGGACAGGGGGCGCGTCGGGGAGCTGTTTTTT. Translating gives CASRRDRGRVGELFF.

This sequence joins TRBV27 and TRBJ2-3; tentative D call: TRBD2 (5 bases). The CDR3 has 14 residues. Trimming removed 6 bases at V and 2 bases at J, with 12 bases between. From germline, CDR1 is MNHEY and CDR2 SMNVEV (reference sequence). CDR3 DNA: TGTGCCAGCAGCCCTCGAGGGAACACAGATACGCAGTATTTT. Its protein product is CASSPRGNTDTQYF.

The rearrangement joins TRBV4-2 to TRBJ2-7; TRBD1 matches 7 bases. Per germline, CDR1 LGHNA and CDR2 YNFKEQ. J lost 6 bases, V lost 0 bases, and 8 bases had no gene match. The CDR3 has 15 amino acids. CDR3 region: CASSQEEWTGSEQYF. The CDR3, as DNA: TGTGCCAGCAGCCAAGAAGAATGGACAGGCTCCGAGCAGTACTTC.

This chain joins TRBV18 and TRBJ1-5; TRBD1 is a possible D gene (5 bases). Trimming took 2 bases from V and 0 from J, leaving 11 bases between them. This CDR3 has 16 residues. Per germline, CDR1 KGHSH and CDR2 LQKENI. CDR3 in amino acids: CASSPGTDYSNQPQHF. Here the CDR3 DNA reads TGTGCCAGCTCACCAGGGACGGATTATAGCAATCAGCCCCAGCATTTT. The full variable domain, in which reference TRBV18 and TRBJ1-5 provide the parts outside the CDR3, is NAGVMQNPRHLVRRRGQEARLRCSPMKGHSHVYWYRQLPEEGLKFMVYLQKENIIDESGMPKERFSAEFPKEGPSILRIQQVVRGDSAAYFCASSPGTDYSNQPQHFGDGTRLSIL.

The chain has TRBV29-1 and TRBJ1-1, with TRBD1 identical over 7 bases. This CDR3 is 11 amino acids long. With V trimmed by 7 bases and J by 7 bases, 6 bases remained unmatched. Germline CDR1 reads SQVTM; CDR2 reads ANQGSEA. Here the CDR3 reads CSGQQGNEAFF. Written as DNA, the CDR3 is TGCAGCGGACAACAGGGGAATGAAGCTTTCTTT.

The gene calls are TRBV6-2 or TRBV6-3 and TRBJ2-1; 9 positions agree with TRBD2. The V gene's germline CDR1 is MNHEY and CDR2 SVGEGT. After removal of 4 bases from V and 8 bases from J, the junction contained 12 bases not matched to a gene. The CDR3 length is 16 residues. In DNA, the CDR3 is TGTGCCAGCAGTTCGATGACTAGCGGTCAGACCGATGAGCAGTTCTTC. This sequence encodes CASSSMTSGQTDEQFF.

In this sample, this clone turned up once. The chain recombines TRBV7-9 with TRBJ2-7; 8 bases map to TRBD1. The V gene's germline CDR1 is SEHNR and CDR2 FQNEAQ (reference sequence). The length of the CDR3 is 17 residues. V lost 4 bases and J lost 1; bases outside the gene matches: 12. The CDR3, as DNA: TGTGCCAGCAGCTCGGAAACGGGACAGGTTATTTCCTACGAGCAGTACTTC. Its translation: CASSSETGQVISYEQYF.

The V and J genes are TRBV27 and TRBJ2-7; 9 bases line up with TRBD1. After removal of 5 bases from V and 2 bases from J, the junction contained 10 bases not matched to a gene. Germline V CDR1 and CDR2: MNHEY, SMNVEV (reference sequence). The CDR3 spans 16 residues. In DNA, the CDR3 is TGTGCCAGCAGTGGACTGGGGACAGGGATTACCTACGAGCAGTACTTC. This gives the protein CASSGLGTGITYEQYF.

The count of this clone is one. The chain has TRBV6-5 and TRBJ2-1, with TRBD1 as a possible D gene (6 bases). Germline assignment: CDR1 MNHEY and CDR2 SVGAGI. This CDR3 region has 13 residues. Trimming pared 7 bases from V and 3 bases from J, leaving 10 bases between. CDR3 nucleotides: TGTGCCAGCAAACAGGGCCTCTACAATGAGCAGTTCTTC. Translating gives CASKQGLYNEQFF.

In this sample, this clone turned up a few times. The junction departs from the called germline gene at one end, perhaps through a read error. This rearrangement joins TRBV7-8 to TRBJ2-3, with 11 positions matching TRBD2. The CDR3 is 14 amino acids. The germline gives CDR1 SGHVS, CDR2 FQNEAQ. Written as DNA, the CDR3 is TGTGCCAGCAGTTTAGCGGGAGGGTCAGATACGCAGTATTTT. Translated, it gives CASSLAGGSDTQYF.

The CDR3 sequence: CASSLGSISNQPQHF. The CDR3 nucleotides are TGTGCCAGCAGCTTGGGCTCGATCTCCAATCAGCCCCAGCATTTT. The chain uses TRBV5-8 and TRBJ1-5; unclear D gene. V lost 0 bases, J lost 3 bases, and 10 bases lay in between. CDR1 and CDR2 (germline): SGHTS, YDEGEE. The CDR3 loop spans 15 amino acids.

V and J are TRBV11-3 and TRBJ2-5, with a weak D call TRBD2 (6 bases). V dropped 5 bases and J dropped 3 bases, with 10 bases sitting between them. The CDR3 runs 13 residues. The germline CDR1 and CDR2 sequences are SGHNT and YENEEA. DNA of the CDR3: TGTGCCAGCAGCCCACCGGGGGAAGAGACCCAGTACTTC. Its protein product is CASSPPGEETQYF.

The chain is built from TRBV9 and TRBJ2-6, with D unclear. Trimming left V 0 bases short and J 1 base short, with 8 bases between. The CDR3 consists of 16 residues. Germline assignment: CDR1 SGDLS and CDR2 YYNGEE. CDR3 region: CASSVGSESGANVLTF. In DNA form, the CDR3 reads TGTGCCAGCAGCGTAGGAAGTGAGTCTGGGGCCAACGTCCTGACTTTC. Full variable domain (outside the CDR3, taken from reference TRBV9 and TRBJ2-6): DSGVTQTPKHLITATGQRVTLRCSPRSGDLSVYWYQQSLDQGLQFLIQYYNGEERAKGNILERFSAQQFPDLHSELNLSSLELGDSALYFCASSVGSESGANVLTFGAGSRLTVL.

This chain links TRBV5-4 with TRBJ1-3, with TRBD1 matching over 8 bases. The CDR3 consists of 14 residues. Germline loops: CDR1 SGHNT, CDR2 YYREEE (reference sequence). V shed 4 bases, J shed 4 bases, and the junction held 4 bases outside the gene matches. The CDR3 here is CASSPDREGNTIYF. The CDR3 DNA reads TGTGCCAGCAGCCCGGACAGGGAAGGAAACACCATATATTTT.

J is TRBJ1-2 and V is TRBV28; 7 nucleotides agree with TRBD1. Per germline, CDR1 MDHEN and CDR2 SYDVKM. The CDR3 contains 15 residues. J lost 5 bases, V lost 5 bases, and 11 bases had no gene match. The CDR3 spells CASSPPGEGAYGYTF. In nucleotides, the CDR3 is TGTGCCAGCAGTCCACCTGGGGAGGGGGCTTATGGCTACACCTTC.

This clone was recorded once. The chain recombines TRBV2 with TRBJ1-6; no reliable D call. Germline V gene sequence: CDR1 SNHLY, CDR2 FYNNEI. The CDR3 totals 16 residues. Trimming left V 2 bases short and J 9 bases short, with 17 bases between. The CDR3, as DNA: TGTGCCAGCAGTGAAAACAGTCAAATGGTGGGTTCACCCCTCCACTTT. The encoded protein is CASSENSQMVGSPLHF.

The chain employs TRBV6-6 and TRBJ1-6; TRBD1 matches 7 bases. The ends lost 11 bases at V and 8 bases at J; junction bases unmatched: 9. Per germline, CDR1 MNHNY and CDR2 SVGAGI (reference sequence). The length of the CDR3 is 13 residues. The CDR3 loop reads CASRDSVDSPLHF. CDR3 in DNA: TGTGCCTCCCGGGACAGTGTTGATTCACCCCTCCACTTT.

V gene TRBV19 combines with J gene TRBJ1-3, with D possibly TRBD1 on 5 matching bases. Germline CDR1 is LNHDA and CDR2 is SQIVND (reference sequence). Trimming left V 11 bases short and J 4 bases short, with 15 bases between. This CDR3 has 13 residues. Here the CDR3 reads CAVGGATGNTIYF. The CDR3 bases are TGTGCCGTTGGAGGGGCGACAGGAAACACCATATATTTT.

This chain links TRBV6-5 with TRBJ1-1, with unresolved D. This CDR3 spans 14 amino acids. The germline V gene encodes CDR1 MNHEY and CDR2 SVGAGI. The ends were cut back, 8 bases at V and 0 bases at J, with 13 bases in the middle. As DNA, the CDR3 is TGTGCCAGCGAAACCTCCGTCCTGAACACTGAAGCTTTCTTT. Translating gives CASETSVLNTEAFF.